This entry describes one TCR beta chain. Trimming took 2 bases from V and 4 from J, leaving 8 bases between them. The CDR3 runs to 13 residues. Germline V CDR1 and CDR2: MNHEY, SVGAGI. The sample originates from a study of T cell responses to AZD1222 COVID-19 vaccine. Measured with immunoSEQ multiplex PCR; TCRdb has only the in-frame clones, and not every one. Altogether some 250,000 clones are present, around 93% being singletons, with the ten largest covering around 0.6%. The TCR was taken from an adult who received the AZD1222 COVID-19 vaccine. The chain employs TRBV6-5 and TRBJ1-1; the D is unclear. Sequencing used peripheral blood, obtained 28 days after the second AZD1222 dose. For the CDR3, the DNA is TGTGCCAGCAGTTACAGGGTGGGCACTGAAGCTTTCTTT. It is translated as CASSYRVGTEAFF.